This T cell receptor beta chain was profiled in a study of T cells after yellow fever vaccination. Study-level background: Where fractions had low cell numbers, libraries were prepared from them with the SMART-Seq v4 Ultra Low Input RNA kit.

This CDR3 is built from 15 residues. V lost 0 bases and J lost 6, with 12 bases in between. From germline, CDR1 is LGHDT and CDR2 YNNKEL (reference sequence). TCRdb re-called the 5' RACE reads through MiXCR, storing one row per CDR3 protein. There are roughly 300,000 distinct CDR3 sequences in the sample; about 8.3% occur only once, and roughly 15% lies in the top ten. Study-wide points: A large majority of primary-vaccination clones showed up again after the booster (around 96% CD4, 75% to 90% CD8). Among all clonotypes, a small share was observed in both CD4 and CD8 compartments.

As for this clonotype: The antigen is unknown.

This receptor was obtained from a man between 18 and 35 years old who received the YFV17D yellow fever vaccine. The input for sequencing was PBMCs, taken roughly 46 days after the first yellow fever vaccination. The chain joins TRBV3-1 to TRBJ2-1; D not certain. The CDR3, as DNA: TGTGCCAGCAGCCAAGATCTGGTCCTTATCAATGAGCAGTTCTTC. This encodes CASSQDLVLINEQFF.